The T cell receptor beta chain described here comes from a study of early T cells in non-severe SARS-CoV-2 infection (dated by TCRdb to about 2021). For the wider study: Bulk RNA from unsorted whole blood was used for TCR sequencing, so alpha and beta chains could not be paired. Overall results and qualifications from the work: VDJdb matching was skewed toward anti-spike CD8 responses, so virus-specific expansions were likely underestimated and private and CD4 specificities were missed.

Set within a cohort of healthcare workers in London, UK, this nested case-control study involved weekly PCR testing of nasopharyngeal swabs along with blood sampling. Healthcare workers were recruited between 23 and 31 March 2020, during the week of the UK lockdown, and were followed weekly for up to roughly 16 weeks. V and J are truncated by 4 bases and 3 bases respectively, leaving an intervening sequence of 9 bases. The germline V gene supplies CDR1 SQVTM and CDR2 ANQGSEA. Including the terminal cysteine and phenylalanine, the CDR3 comprises 12 residues. Just CDR3 DNA is preserved here, 36 bases in frame from base 1. At least ten counts were recorded for this clonotype. This receptor's antigen is unknown. No base qualities exist here, and no much larger clone lies one base off it. The protocol used for the library was 5' RACE. For sequencing, a NextSeq 500 was employed. In the TCR library protocol, unique molecular identifiers were attached to individual cDNA molecules to correct for PCR bias and sequencing error. TCR alpha and beta chains were both sequenced, and the abundances of alpha and beta sequences in each sample were closely correlated with each other. The original methods were these. Decombinator V4 was used to perform V gene, J gene and CDR3 annotation of TCR sequences. Expanded TCRs were defined as changing significantly between any two time points under a Poisson model with p below 0.0001. TCR abundances were normalised to the total number of TCRs sequenced per sample and were expressed as counts per million. TRAV1-2 paired with TRAJ12, TRAJ20 or TRAJ33 defined MAIT TCRs, while TRAV10 paired with TRAJ18 defined iNKT TCRs. VDJdb, accessed 1 November 2021, was searched for CMV, EBV and SARS-CoV-2 annotated TCRs, with TCRs annotated for multiple antigens excluded. TCRdb's own reprocessing of the public reads used fastp at Q25 and MiXCR and kept productive beta chains. Under each unique CDR3 protein, matching rows form one entry showing the most common genes and DNA. TCRdb, not the original authors, processed these V and J calls. The sample table contains some 30,000 distinct CDR3 sequences; only one count was recorded for around 7% of them. The ten largest clones add up to about 40% of the sample.

Sequenced sample: whole blood. The TCR comes from an adult who was a healthcare worker with PCR-confirmed SARS-CoV-2 infection or an uninfected control (not recorded which). In this chain, TRBV29-1 is recombined with TRBJ1-1; no D gene can be assigned with confidence. The CDR3 protein is CSVVGADTEAFF. The nucleotides read TGCAGCGTTGTGGGTGCCGACACTGAAGCTTTCTTT.